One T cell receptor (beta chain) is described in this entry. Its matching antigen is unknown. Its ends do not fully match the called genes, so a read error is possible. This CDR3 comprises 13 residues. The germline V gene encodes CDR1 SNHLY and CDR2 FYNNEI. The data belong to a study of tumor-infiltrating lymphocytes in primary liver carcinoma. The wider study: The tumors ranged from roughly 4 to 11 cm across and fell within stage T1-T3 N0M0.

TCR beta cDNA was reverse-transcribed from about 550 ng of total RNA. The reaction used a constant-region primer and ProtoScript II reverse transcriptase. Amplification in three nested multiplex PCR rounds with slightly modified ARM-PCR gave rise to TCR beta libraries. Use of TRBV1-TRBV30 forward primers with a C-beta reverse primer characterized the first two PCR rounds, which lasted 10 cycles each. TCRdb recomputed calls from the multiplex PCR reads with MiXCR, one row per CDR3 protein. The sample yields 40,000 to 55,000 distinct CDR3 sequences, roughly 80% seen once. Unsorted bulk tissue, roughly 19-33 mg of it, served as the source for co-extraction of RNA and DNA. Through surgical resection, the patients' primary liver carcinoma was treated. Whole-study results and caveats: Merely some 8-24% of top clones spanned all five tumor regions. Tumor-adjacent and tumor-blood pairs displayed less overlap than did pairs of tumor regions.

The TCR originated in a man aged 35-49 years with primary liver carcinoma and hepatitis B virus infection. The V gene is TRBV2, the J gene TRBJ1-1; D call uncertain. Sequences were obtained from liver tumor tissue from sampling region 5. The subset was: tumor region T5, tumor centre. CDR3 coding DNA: TGTGCCAGCAGGGGAGACGGGAACACTGAATCTTTCTTT. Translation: CASRGDGNTESFF.